Each of the 21 T cell receptor beta chains below was sequenced from the same sample in a study of identical twins. TCRdb redid the calling of the 5' RACE reads with MiXCR, one entry per CDR3 protein. This sample carries fewer than 250,000 distinct CDR3 sequences, around 10% of them seen once, and the ten largest clones take 5% to 6.5%. What was sequenced was memory (CD45RO+) T cells sorted from blood. These receptors were collected from a woman younger than 30 in good health.

A word on this clonotype: At one end the junction does not follow the germline gene, possibly because of a read error. This chain's CDR3 is CSAREASSYNQQFF. The CDR3 coding sequence is TGCAGTGCTAGAGAGGCGAGCTCCTACAATCAGCAGTTCTTC. This chain links TRBV20-1 with TRBJ2-1; D not certain. Per germline, CDR1 DFQATT and CDR2 SNEGSKA (reference sequence). The CDR3 length is 14 residues.

In its sample, this clonotype was seen a few times. This sequence joins TRBV6-2 or TRBV6-3 and TRBJ1-1; D is undetermined. The V and J ends lost 5 bases and 7 bases respectively, with 5 bases between them. Germline CDR1 and CDR2: MNHEY and SVGEGT. CDR3 size: 10 residues. The chain's CDR3 is CASSNHEAFF. The CDR3 DNA reads TGTGCCAGCAGTAACCATGAAGCTTTCTTT.

The chain links TRBV4-2 to TRBJ2-3; 9 bases are a match to TRBD2. This CDR3 region has 15 residues. V dropped 4 bases and J dropped 3; count of bases not matched to a gene: 5. Germline values: CDR1 LGHNA, CDR2 YNFKEQ. The chain's CDR3 is CASSRERGATDTQYF. The DNA of the CDR3 is TGTGCCAGCAGCCGGGAGCGGGGGGCAACAGATACGCAGTATTTT.

Here the CDR3 DNA reads TGTGCCAGCAGTGAAGATGGTCCTGAAGCTTTCTTT. It is translated as CASSEDGPEAFF. This chain joins TRBV2 and TRBJ1-1; the D is unclear. The CDR3 is 12 amino acids. V was trimmed by 1 base and J by 6 bases, leaving 6 bases between them. The germline CDR1 and CDR2 sequences are SNHLY and FYNNEI.

The CDR3, as DNA: TGTGCCAGCACCGACCAGCACTACAATGAGCAGTTCTTC. This codes for CASTDQHYNEQFF. The chain is built from TRBV12-3 or TRBV12-4 and TRBJ2-1, with D uncertain. The CDR3 totals 13 residues. The ends were cut back, 7 bases at V and 3 bases at J, with 10 bases in the middle.

This clonotype appeared many times. The genes are TRBV9 and TRBJ2-3; D assignment may be TRBD1 or TRBD2 (5 bases each). V was shortened by 0 bases and J by 0 bases, with 8 bases between the two germline ends. Per germline, CDR1 SGDLS and CDR2 YYNGEE. The CDR3 has 15 amino acids. The CDR3 DNA reads TGTGCCAGCAGCGTAGCGAGGGGTAGCACAGATACGCAGTATTTT. Translating it yields CASSVARGSTDTQYF.

CDR3 protein: CASSLARPTGGSEQFF. As DNA, the CDR3 is TGCGCCAGCAGCTTGGCTAGACCCACAGGGGGCAGCGAGCAGTTCTTC. V gene TRBV5-1 combines with J gene TRBJ2-1; TRBD1 aligns across 9 bases. This CDR3 is 16 amino acids long. V shed 0 bases and J 10 bases; nucleotides not matched to a gene: 11. In germline, CDR1 is SGHRS, CDR2 YFSETQ.

This clonotype was counted many times. The gene calls are TRBV29-1 and TRBJ1-1; no clear D gene. Germline V gives CDR1 SQVTM, CDR2 ANQGSEA. This CDR3 region has 11 residues. Deletions cut 4 bases from V and 7 bases from J, with 10 bases between. CDR3 nucleotide sequence: TGCAGCGTTGTCTGGGGATTTGAAGCTTTCTTT. This codes for CSVVWGFEAFF.

The table lists this clonotype with a few counts. The chain recombines TRBV18 with TRBJ2-1, with 9 bases that match TRBD1. V was clipped by 4 bases and J by 7 bases; unmatched bases: 5. The CDR3 contains 14 residues. Germline lookup yields CDR1 KGHSH and CDR2 LQKENI. The CDR3 is CASSRTGDPNEQFF. As DNA, the CDR3 is TGTGCCAGCTCACGGACAGGGGACCCGAATGAGCAGTTCTTC.

This clonotype was observed a few times. The chain joins TRBV7-2 to TRBJ2-3; TRBD2 matches at 8 bases. This CDR3 is 14 amino acids long. Trimming cost V 2 bases and J 6 bases; bases outside gene matches: 4. Looked up from germline, CDR1 is SGHTA and CDR2 is FQGNSA. The CDR3 protein is CASSLTSGIDTQYF. The CDR3 coding sequence is TGTGCCAGCAGCTTAACTAGCGGAATCGATACGCAGTATTTT.

This clonotype was seen a handful of times. The J gene is TRBJ1-1, the V gene TRBV6-1, with D possibly TRBD1 on 6 matching bases. V dropped 6 bases and J dropped 1 base, with 15 bases sitting between them. Germline CDR1 and CDR2: MNHNS and SASEGT. The CDR3 contains 15 residues. The CDR3 nucleotides are TGTGCCAGCAGACTGACAGGCGCTGGGAACACTGAAGCTTTCTTT. This encodes CASRLTGAGNTEAFF.

This chain joins TRBV7-7 and TRBJ2-1; D is unclear. V lost 3 bases, J lost 8 bases, and 11 bases lay in between. The CDR3 is 13 amino acids. CDR1 and CDR2 from the germline V gene are SSHAT and FNYEAQ (reference sequence). CDR3 DNA sequence: TGTGCCAGCAGCTTGTCACGTTTGGATGAGCAGTTCTTC. Amino acids: CASSLSRLDEQFF.

In this sample, this clonotype turned up a few times. This rearrangement joins TRBV11-2 to TRBJ2-1; 8 bases match TRBD1. Germline CDR1 is SGHAT and CDR2 is FQNNGV. The CDR3 is 15 amino acids. V trimming: 5 bases; J trimming: 5 bases; junction bases outside the gene matches: 8. This CDR3 reads CASSPGTGTHNEQFF. The CDR3 DNA follows: TGTGCCAGCAGCCCGGGGACAGGTACCCACAATGAGCAGTTCTTC.

This chain uses TRBV28 with TRBJ2-3; unclear D gene. The CDR3 runs to 13 residues. V was pared by 2 bases and J by 3 bases, with 6 bases between. The germline CDR1 and CDR2 sequences are MDHEN and SYDVKM. The CDR3, as DNA: TGTGCCAGCAGTTTACTTGGGACAGATACGCAGTATTTT. Translated: CASSLLGTDTQYF.

There are a few counts of this clonotype. The rearrangement joins TRBV6-6 to TRBJ1-5; D gene ambiguous. V lost 2 bases and J 7 bases, leaving 6 bases between the germline ends. In germline, CDR1 is MNHNY, CDR2 SVGAGI (reference sequence). This CDR3 is built from 12 residues. CDR3 sequence (DNA): TGTGCCAGCAGTTACGGAGAACAGCCCCAGCATTTT. Amino acids: CASSYGEQPQHF.

This clonotype was seen ten or more times. The chain carries TRBV5-6 and TRBJ2-1; 14 positions match TRBD2. CDR3 length equals 15 residues. V gave up 3 bases and J gave up 8 bases; unmatched junction bases: 4. Per the germline V gene, CDR1 is SGHDT and CDR2 is YYEEEE. The CDR3 DNA is TGTGCCAGCAGCTCGGGACTAGCGGGAGTATATGAGCAGTTCTTC. Translation: CASSSGLAGVYEQFF.

This rearrangement joins TRBV20-1 to TRBJ2-3; 12 bases match TRBD1. Germline values: CDR1 DFQATT, CDR2 SNEGSKA (reference sequence). The V segment lost 1 base and the J segment 7 bases; nucleotides outside the gene matches: 6. The CDR3 is 15 residues long. The CDR3 region is CSARAGTGGGNTQYF. The CDR3 nucleotides are TGCAGTGCTAGAGCCGGGACAGGGGGCGGAAATACGCAGTATTTT.

This clonotype appeared a few times. The DNA for the CDR3 is TGTGCCAGCAGTGAAACAGGGAAAGCCGGGGAGCTGTTTTTT. This encodes CASSETGKAGELFF. The chain is built from TRBV2 and TRBJ2-2; D perhaps matches TRBD1 (6 bases). V shed 2 bases and J shed 6 bases, with 10 bases lying between them. This CDR3 has 14 amino acids. Per the germline V gene, CDR1 is SNHLY and CDR2 is FYNNEI.

This clonotype appeared many times. The V call is TRBV14, the J call TRBJ2-1, with 7 bases aligning to TRBD2. This CDR3 comprises 17 residues. V shed 1 base, J shed 10 bases, and the junction held 16 bases outside the gene matches. Germline V gene lookup returns CDR1 SGHDN and CDR2 FVKESK. CDR3: CASSQGWGGSTWNEQFF. The CDR3 DNA is TGTGCCAGCAGCCAAGGGTGGGGCGGGAGTACATGGAACGAGCAGTTCTTC.

The chain links TRBV6-1 to TRBJ2-7; the D gene is possibly TRBD1 (5 bases). Germline values: CDR1 MNHNS, CDR2 SASEGT. The CDR3 covers 13 residues. The V end lost 8 bases, the J end lost 4 bases, and 15 bases lay between the germline ends. The CDR3 DNA follows: TGTGCCAGCCGTGGGCAGGGTCCTTACGAGCAGTACTTC. This sequence encodes CASRGQGPYEQYF.

The J gene is TRBJ2-1, the V gene TRBV20-1; 9 bases fit TRBD1. With V trimmed by 6 bases and J by 5 bases, 5 bases remained unmatched. CDR1 is DFQATT and CDR2 is SNEGSKA in the germline V gene (reference sequence). The CDR3 is 13 residues long. The CDR3 is CSAQGQGDNEQFF. The CDR3 DNA reads as TGCAGTGCGCAGGGACAGGGAGACAATGAGCAGTTCTTC.